The 16 T cell receptor beta chains below all came from one sample that was sequenced in a study of blood T cell repertoires in COVID-19. Sequencing used immunoSEQ multiplex PCR; TCRdb keeps in-frame clones, though not all of them. Of 150,000 to 200,000 clones listed, 60% to 85% are singletons. The sample comprised peripheral blood. The receptors derive from a woman aged 55-70 years with COVID-19, enrolled during active disease.

V and J are TRBV3-1 (or the pseudogene TRBV3-2) and TRBJ2-2; 10 bases match TRBD2. V was pared by 7 bases and J by 4 bases, with 24 bases of the junction left unmatched. Germline CDR1 reads LGHDT; CDR2 reads YNNKEL (reference sequence). CDR3 length equals 21 residues. The CDR3 region is CASTSGEVAGGPSRGTGELFF. The CDR3 DNA sequence: TGTGCCAGCACCTCAGGGGAGGTAGCGGGAGGACCATCTCGGGGCACCGGGGAGCTGTTTTTT.

The chain links TRBV7-9 to TRBJ1-4, with 9 bases aligning to TRBD1. CDR1 is SEHNR and CDR2 is FQNEAQ in the germline V gene (reference sequence). The junction had 8 bases not matched to a gene; V was cut back by 5 bases and J by 7 bases. This CDR3 contains 15 residues. CDR3 sequence reads: CASSGRTGVGEKLFF. DNA of the CDR3: TGTGCCAGCAGCGGGCGGACAGGGGTTGGTGAAAAACTGTTTTTT.

The chain recombines TRBV19 with TRBJ2-5, with 10 bases identical to TRBD1. Germline assignment: CDR1 LNHDA and CDR2 SQIVND (reference sequence). This CDR3 spans 13 amino acids. V gave up 7 bases and J gave up 7 bases; unmatched junction bases: 6. The CDR3 reads CASMGQGFRTQYF. CDR3 DNA sequence: TGTGCCAGTATGGGACAGGGGTTCCGGACCCAGTACTTC.

The V and J genes are TRBV7-8 and TRBJ1-2; the match to TRBD1 covers 7 bases. The ends lost 5 bases at V and 6 bases at J; junction bases unmatched: 6. Germline V gives CDR1 SGHVS, CDR2 FQNEAQ. This CDR3 is 13 amino acids long. CDR3 amino acids: CASSPDRVDGYTF. CDR3 nucleotide sequence: TGTGCCAGCAGCCCAGACAGGGTGGATGGCTACACCTTC.

The CDR3 loop reads CSVQREVLNEQFF. The CDR3 DNA follows: TGCAGCGTCCAGCGGGAGGTCCTGAATGAGCAGTTCTTC. The chain combines TRBV29-1 with TRBJ2-1; 9 bases fit TRBD2. The trim removed 6 bases at V and 7 bases at J, leaving 7 bases unmatched. This CDR3 is built from 13 residues. Germline V lookup: CDR1 SQVTM, CDR2 ANQGSEA.

This rearrangement joins TRBV4-2 to TRBJ2-5; 13 bases match TRBD2. The CDR3 spans 16 residues. The V and J ends lost 4 bases and 5 bases, in that order; junction bases with no gene match: 7. Germline V gene data show CDR1 as LGHNA and CDR2 as YNFKEQ. The CDR3 bases are TGTGCCAGCAGCCGGACTAGCGGGGGCCCCGGGGAGACCCAGTACTTC. It yields the protein CASSRTSGGPGETQYF.

This clone was counted a few times. The chain recombines TRBV19 with TRBJ2-2; no definite D call. With 5 bases removed from V and 1 base from J, the gap between germline ends came to 11 bases. The CDR3 sequence is 15 residues long. The germline gives CDR1 LNHDA, CDR2 SQIVND (reference sequence). The CDR3 nucleotides are TGTGCCAGTAGTCAGTGGGCCGTGAACACCGGGGAGCTGTTTTTT. This codes for CASSQWAVNTGELFF.

J is TRBJ2-5 and V is TRBV5-1; the match to TRBD2 covers 9 bases. Trimming took 5 bases from V and 5 from J; bases not matched to a gene: 10. The CDR3 totals 15 residues. Per germline, CDR1 SGHRS and CDR2 YFSETQ. The CDR3 sequence: CASRPGTSRMETQYF. DNA of the CDR3: TGCGCCAGCAGACCCGGGACTAGCCGGATGGAGACCCAGTACTTC.

The V call is TRBV3-1 (or the pseudogene TRBV3-2), the J call TRBJ2-1, with 10 bases that match TRBD2. There are 19 residues in the CDR3. Germline values: CDR1 LGHDT, CDR2 YNNKEL (reference sequence). The junction had 15 bases not matched to a gene; V was cut back by 0 bases and J by 7 bases. The CDR3: CASSQEGLRGLAVGNEQFF. The CDR3 bases are TGTGCCAGCAGCCAAGAAGGGCTTAGAGGACTAGCGGTGGGTAATGAGCAGTTCTTC.

This chain uses TRBV18 with TRBJ2-1; no clear D. Per germline, CDR1 KGHSH and CDR2 LQKENI. Trimming removed 6 bases from V and 3 bases from J, with 15 bases in between. CDR3 length: 15 amino acids. The CDR3 sequence is CASSQSTAGYNEQFF. DNA of the CDR3: TGTGCCAGCTCCCAGTCCACAGCAGGCTACAATGAGCAGTTCTTC.

The chain combines TRBV5-4 with TRBJ2-1, with 9 bases that match TRBD2. J gave up 3 bases and V 0 bases, and 1 base lay outside the gene matches. The CDR3 sequence is 15 residues long. Germline CDR1 reads SGHNT; CDR2 reads YYREEE (reference sequence). Here the CDR3 reads CASSLGGGDYNEQFF. The CDR3 DNA follows: TGTGCCAGCAGCTTGGGCGGGGGGGACTACAATGAGCAGTTCTTC.

The chain combines TRBV7-8 with TRBJ2-7; 12 nucleotides align to TRBD1. Per the germline V gene, CDR1 is SGHVS and CDR2 is FQNEAQ. Germline trimming cut 5 bases from V and 6 bases from J; bases unmatched to any gene: 5. The CDR3 has 14 amino acids. The CDR3 loop reads CASSLGQGAGEQYV. As DNA, the CDR3 is TGTGCCAGCAGCCTGGGACAGGGGGCCGGCGAGCAGTACGTC.

The chain recombines TRBV11-2 with TRBJ1-2; 7 positions match TRBD1. Trimming at V came to 1 base and at J to 2 bases, leaving 10 bases not matched to a gene. The germline V gene has CDR1 SGHAT and CDR2 FQNNGV. This CDR3 has 17 amino acids. CDR3 amino acids: CASSLVSSGGKNYGYTF. In nucleotides, the CDR3 is TGTGCCAGCAGCTTAGTCAGCTCAGGGGGAAAGAACTATGGCTACACCTTC. Variable domain in full (rest from reference TRBV11-2 and TRBJ1-2): EAGVAQSPRYKIIEKRQSVAFWCNPISGHATLYWYQQILGQGPKLLIQFQNNGVVDDSQLPKDRFSAERLKGVDSTLKIQPAKLEDSAVYLCASSLVSSGGKNYGYTFGSGTRLTVV.

The chain combines TRBV19 with TRBJ1-2; D possibly corresponds to TRBD1 (5 bases). Per germline, CDR1 LNHDA and CDR2 SQIVND (reference sequence). The CDR3 contains 14 residues. Trimming took 2 bases from V and 4 from J, leaving 11 bases between them. The CDR3 sequence is CASSIRGPAYGYTF. DNA for the CDR3: TGTGCCAGTAGTATAAGGGGTCCGGCCTATGGCTACACCTTC.

The CDR3 bases are TGTGCCAGCAGCGTAGAAGGTCGGGAGGGATTCCAAGAGACCCAGTACTTC. Translating it yields CASSVEGREGFQETQYF. V is TRBV9 and J is TRBJ2-5; 8 bases map to TRBD2. Losses at the gene ends were 0 bases for V and 1 base for J; bases not matched to a gene: 8. Looked up from germline, CDR1 is SGDLS and CDR2 is YYNGEE. This CDR3 is built from 17 residues.

The chain couples TRBV7-2 to TRBJ2-3, with 11 bases fitting TRBD2. This CDR3 has 16 amino acids. CDR1 SGHTA and CDR2 FQGNSA come from the germline V gene. V lost 2 bases to trimming and J lost 5 bases; unmatched junction nucleotides: 6. The CDR3 here is CASSLNVLAGVDTQYF. CDR3 in DNA: TGTGCCAGCAGCTTAAACGTACTAGCGGGAGTAGATACGCAGTATTTT.